One and the same sample provided the 10 T cell receptor beta chains below, sequenced in a study of regulatory T cells in long-lasting Graves disease. According to the study, TCR beta libraries were built with iRepertoire HTBI primers and CDR3-region Arm-PCR. TCRdb re-derived calls from the multiplex PCR reads in MiXCR, one entry per CDR3 protein. The sample holds 350,000 to 450,000 distinct CDR3 sequences; over 12% are singletons and the top ten take about 8.2%. Time point here: newly diagnosed GD, antithyroid drugs for less than 3 months. Isolated PBMC RNA provided the starting material for the TCR library. This sample also belongs to another study, concerning T cells in Graves' hyperthyroidism and ophthalmopathy.

Sequencing was performed on peripheral blood mononuclear cells (PBMCs), taken at new diagnosis, from a patient treated with antithyroid drugs. These receptor sequences come from a woman aged 40 to 50 with Graves disease.

This clonotype was seen ten or more times. The chain has TRBV20-1 and TRBJ2-7, with D perhaps TRBD1 (7 bases). The CDR3 is made up of 17 amino acids. Germline V gene sequence: CDR1 DFQATT, CDR2 SNEGSKA (reference sequence). V lost 1 base and J 0 bases, leaving 19 bases between the germline ends. CDR3: CSARGGGGDRSSYEQYF. DNA for the CDR3: TGCAGTGCTAGAGGAGGTGGAGGGGACAGAAGCTCCTACGAGCAGTACTTC.

At least ten counts were recorded for this clonotype. V gene TRBV7-9 combines with J gene TRBJ1-1, with a possible D match to TRBD1 (6 bases). This CDR3 comprises 16 residues. Germline CDR1 reads SEHNR; CDR2 reads FQNEAQ (reference sequence). The V gene lost 5 bases and the J gene lost 11 bases, with 27 bases spanning the gap. DNA of the CDR3: TGTGCCAGCAGCCTTTCCCCAGGACAGAAGAACACTAGGGCTTTCTTT. Its translation: CASSLSPGQKNTRAFF.

The sample holds a few counts of this clonotype. The chain couples TRBV3-1 to TRBJ1-4; 7 nucleotides align to TRBD1. CDR1 is LGHDT and CDR2 is YNNKEL in the germline V gene (reference sequence). After removal of 1 base from V and 1 base from J, the junction contained 3 bases not matched to a gene. The CDR3 contains 16 residues. Here the CDR3 DNA reads TGTGCCAGCAGCCAAGTCCGGGACAGAACTAATGAAAAACTGTTTTTT. As protein: CASSQVRDRTNEKLFF.

This chain links TRBV27 with TRBJ2-3, with D maybe TRBD2 (6 bases). The CDR3 extends over 17 amino acids. Germline V CDR1 and CDR2: MNHEY, SMNVEV (reference sequence). Trimming cost V 6 bases and J 5 bases, with 24 bases left between them. CDR3 coding DNA: TGTGCCAGCAGCACCGGCCCCCCGCCGGGAGCGAAAGATACGCAGTATTTT. Its translation is CASSTGPPPGAKDTQYF.

This clonotype appeared many times. V usage is TRBV11-2 and J usage is TRBJ2-1, with a tentative D call TRBD2 (5 bases). From germline, CDR1 is SGHAT and CDR2 FQNNGV. Trimming stripped 0 bases from V and 6 bases from J, with 12 bases between. The CDR3 contains 15 residues. CDR3 loop: CASSLDGRVGNEQFF. The CDR3 DNA follows: TGTGCCAGCAGCTTAGATGGGCGGGTTGGCAATGAGCAGTTCTTC.

The chain recombines TRBV18 with TRBJ2-7; D tentatively fits TRBD1 or TRBD2 (8 bases each). V shed 5 bases and J shed 13 bases, with 21 bases lying between them. The CDR3 covers 13 residues. Germline V CDR1 and CDR2: KGHSH, LQKENI. Here the CDR3 DNA reads TGTGCCAGCTCAGAGGAAAGGACAGGGACTAGATACTTC. It codes for CASSEERTGTRYF.

This clonotype was seen ten or more times. The CDR3 DNA sequence: TGTGCCAGCAGAGCTAGCGGGGGCACAGATACGCAGTATTTT. This sequence encodes CASRASGGTDTQYF. J is TRBJ2-3 and V is TRBV7-3, with 9 positions matching TRBD2. V trimming: 6 bases; J trimming: 1 base; junction bases outside the gene matches: 2. This CDR3 region has 14 residues. Germline CDR1 reads SGHTA; CDR2 reads FQGTGA.

This clonotype was recorded at least ten times. CDR3 in DNA: TGTGCCAGCAGCTTAGTGGGACTAGCGGGAACTAGGCTAGCCAAAAACATTCAGTACTTC. Its protein product is CASSLVGLAGTRLAKNIQYF. The chain uses TRBV7-8 and TRBJ2-4, with TRBD2 matching over 13 bases. Germline CDR1 SGHVS, CDR2 FQNEAQ. The CDR3 has 20 residues. V shed 1 base, J shed 0 bases, and the junction held 9 bases outside the gene matches.

This clonotype showed up many times. The chain couples TRBV12-3 or TRBV12-4 to TRBJ2-1, with D perhaps being TRBD1 or TRBD2 (5 bases each). The CDR3 runs 15 residues. The V end was cut by 7 bases, the J end by 0 bases, with 13 bases between. The CDR3 reads CASTPGRSSYNEQFF. CDR3 DNA sequence: TGTGCCAGCACCCCGGGACGCAGCTCCTACAATGAGCAGTTCTTC.

This clonotype was counted many times. The chain recombines TRBV7-2 with TRBJ2-1; the match to TRBD2 covers 7 bases. The J segment lost 0 bases and the V segment lost 2 bases, leaving 7 bases of the junction unmatched. Per the germline V gene, CDR1 is SGHTA and CDR2 is FQGNSA. CDR3 size: 17 residues. The CDR3 region has the DNA TGTGCCAGCAGCTTACATGCTAGCGGAGACTCCTACAATGAGCAGTTCTTC. Its protein is CASSLHASGDSYNEQFF.